A single sample gave rise to the 17 T cell receptor beta chains below, sequenced in a study of CD8 T cells in Susac syndrome. cDNA came from about 0.5 to 1 ug RNA primed by random hexamers. TCRdb processed the immunoSEQ multiplex PCR reads anew with MiXCR; each CDR3 protein has one entry. The data contain 400,000 or so distinct CDR3 sequences, around 85% of them singletons. Sequences were obtained from CD8+ T cells from PBMCs. Receptor source: a human donor with multiple sclerosis.

CDR3 sequence reads: CASSFSLADTDTQYF. CDR3 nucleotides: TGTGCCAGCAGTTTTTCACTAGCGGACACAGATACGCAGTATTTT. The chain joins TRBV28 to TRBJ2-3, with 8 bases fitting TRBD2. There are 15 residues in the CDR3. V lost 3 bases, J lost 2 bases, and 4 bases stayed unmatched. Germline values: CDR1 MDHEN, CDR2 SYDVKM.

The chain links TRBV12-3 or TRBV12-4 to TRBJ2-1; maybe TRBD2 (6 bases). V lost 6 bases and J 4 bases, leaving 19 bases between the germline ends. This CDR3 has 16 residues. The CDR3 loop reads CASSPAASERYNEQFF. CDR3 coding DNA: TGTGCCAGCAGCCCTGCGGCTAGCGAAAGGTACAATGAGCAGTTCTTC.

For the CDR3, the DNA is TGCGCCAGCAGCCAAGGTTGGGCGGACCTAGCCAAAAACATTCAGTACTTC. This translates into CASSQGWADLAKNIQYF. The chain is built from TRBV4-1 and TRBJ2-4; the D is unclear. Germline values: CDR1 MGHRA, CDR2 YSYEKL. This CDR3 spans 17 amino acids. Between the trimmed V and J ends, which lost 1 base and 0 bases, there was a span of 13 bases.

The chain links TRBV5-4 to TRBJ2-2; D possibly corresponds to TRBD2 (5 bases). Per the germline V gene, CDR1 is SGHNT and CDR2 is YYREEE (reference sequence). The CDR3 has 15 residues. V was shortened by 4 bases and J by 1 base, with 11 bases between the two germline ends. CDR3 protein: CASSRGWGNTGELFF. CDR3 nucleotides: TGTGCCAGCAGCCGCGGGTGGGGGAACACCGGGGAGCTGTTTTTT.

The gene calls are TRBV5-6 and TRBJ1-1; no clear D. The V end lost 2 bases, the J end lost 3 bases, and 14 bases lay between the germline ends. The CDR3 is made up of 15 amino acids. The germline CDR1 and CDR2 sequences are SGHDT and YYEEEE. The CDR3, as DNA: TGTGCCAGCAGCTTTTGGAGGGAGTTGCACACTGAAGCTTTCTTT. This encodes CASSFWRELHTEAFF.

This clonotype was detected only once. The CDR3 DNA sequence: TGTGCCTGGAGTCACGGGAGCTCCTACGAGCAGTACTTC. This gives the protein CAWSHGSSYEQYF. This chain uses TRBV30 with TRBJ2-7; perhaps TRBD2 as D (6 bases). Germline CDR1 is GTSNPN and CDR2 is SVGIG (reference sequence). This CDR3 comprises 13 residues. Trimming pared 2 bases from V and 0 bases from J, leaving 8 bases between.

The genes are TRBV5-4 and TRBJ2-7, with a weak D call TRBD2 (5 bases). V shed 4 bases and J shed 0 bases, with 14 bases lying between them. In germline, CDR1 is SGHNT, CDR2 YYREEE (reference sequence). This CDR3 comprises 15 residues. The CDR3 DNA reads as TGTGCCAGCAGCCCATCCGGGGAGTCCTCCTACGAGCAGTACTTC. As protein: CASSPSGESSYEQYF.

This chain uses TRBV28 with TRBJ1-4, with TRBD1 identical over 7 bases. Germline values: CDR1 MDHEN, CDR2 SYDVKM. Trimming took 2 bases from V and 6 from J; bases not matched to a gene: 6. CDR3 length equals 15 residues. The CDR3 DNA reads TGTGCCAGCAGTTTAACCGGGACAGTGGATGAAAAACTGTTTTTT. Translating gives CASSLTGTVDEKLFF.

V gene TRBV3-1 combines with J gene TRBJ2-7; the D gene could be TRBD1 or TRBD2 (5 bases each). The V gene lost 0 bases and the J gene lost 2 bases, with 8 bases spanning the gap. The CDR3 contains 14 residues. CDR1 is LGHDT and CDR2 is YNNKEL in the germline V gene (reference sequence). The CDR3 spells CASSQDWGTYEQYF. DNA of the CDR3: TGTGCCAGCAGCCAAGATTGGGGGACCTACGAGCAGTACTTC.

The chain is built from TRBV5-1 and TRBJ1-4; TRBD1 agrees at 9 bases. Germline lookup yields CDR1 SGHRS and CDR2 YFSETQ. The CDR3 loop spans 15 amino acids. Trimming removed 3 bases from V and 5 bases from J; junction bases left unmatched: 5. This CDR3 reads CASSWGTGSNEKLFF. CDR3 nucleotide sequence: TGCGCCAGCAGCTGGGGGACAGGGTCGAATGAAAAACTGTTTTTT.

This clonotype showed up just once. The J gene is TRBJ1-4, the V gene TRBV10-3, with a possible D match to TRBD1 (5 bases). The CDR3 spans 13 residues. Germline V gene data show CDR1 as ENHRY and CDR2 as SYGVKD. Trimming stripped 5 bases from V and 8 bases from J, with 12 bases between. The CDR3 nucleotides are TGTGCCATCAGTCAGGGTAGGGGCGAAAAACTGTTTTTT. This gives the protein CAISQGRGEKLFF.

This chain joins TRBV19 and TRBJ1-1; D may be TRBD1 (6 bases). Trimming stripped 8 bases from V and 3 bases from J, with 10 bases between. CDR1 is LNHDA, CDR2 SQIVND, per germline (reference sequence). The CDR3 length is 12 residues. CDR3 amino acids: CASRRQDTEAFF. The CDR3 bases are TGTGCCAGTCGTCGACAGGACACTGAAGCTTTCTTT.

V is TRBV10-3 and J is TRBJ2-7; 7 nucleotides line up with TRBD1. Per germline, CDR1 ENHRY and CDR2 SYGVKD. Losses at the gene ends were 4 bases for V and 0 bases for J; bases not matched to a gene: 3. CDR3 size: 14 residues. The CDR3 DNA sequence: TGTGCCATCAGTGGAAGGGACAGCTCCTACGAGCAGTACTTC. Protein: CAISGRDSSYEQYF.

The genes are TRBV2 and TRBJ2-2; 12 bases are a match to TRBD2. The CDR3 covers 16 residues. V was clipped by 8 bases and J by 8 bases; unmatched bases: 12. Germline CDR1 SNHLY, CDR2 FYNNEI. In nucleotides, the CDR3 is TGTGCCAGCGAGGGGACTAGCGGGCCACTCGGGGGGGAGCTGTTTTTT. It is translated as CASEGTSGPLGGELFF.

V gene TRBV11-2 combines with J gene TRBJ1-1; possibly TRBD1 for D (6 bases). Germline lookup yields CDR1 SGHAT and CDR2 FQNNGV. V was trimmed by 3 bases and J by 1 base, leaving 15 bases between them. This CDR3 spans 16 amino acids. The CDR3 is CASSFWRTDSNTEAFF. The CDR3 nucleotides are TGTGCCAGCAGCTTTTGGCGGACAGACTCGAACACTGAAGCTTTCTTT.

V is TRBV7-9 and J is TRBJ2-1, with 7 bases matching TRBD2. V was pared by 5 bases and J by 13 bases, with 8 bases of the junction left unmatched. Looked up from germline, CDR1 is SEHNR and CDR2 is FQNEAQ (reference sequence). This CDR3 comprises 12 residues. The CDR3 reads CASSDSRLAQFF. The CDR3 region has the DNA TGTGCCAGCAGCGATAGCCGACTAGCACAGTTCTTC. Using reference TRBV7-9 and TRBJ2-1 for the parts outside the CDR3, the full variable domain is DTGVSQNPRHKITKRGQNVTFRCDPISEHNRLYWYRQTLGQGPEFLTYFQNEAQLEKSRLLSDRFSAERPKGSFSTLEIQRTEQGDSAMYLCASSDSRLAQFFGPGTRLTVL.

This clonotype was picked up one time. V gene TRBV4-1 combines with J gene TRBJ1-2, with 8 bases that match TRBD1. With 1 base clipped from V and 4 bases from J, the junction kept 2 bases outside the gene matches. The germline CDR1 and CDR2 sequences are MGHRA and YSYEKL. The CDR3 loop spans 14 amino acids. CDR3 region: CASSQGTGGYGYTF. In DNA, the CDR3 is TGCGCCAGCAGCCAAGGAACAGGGGGCTATGGCTACACCTTC.